The T cell receptor beta chain described here comes from a study of beta chain features in type 1 diabetes. At the level of the study: The examined sorted cells totaled some 99 million across samples. Study-wide results and limits: Type 1 diabetes patients had moderately but significantly shorter TCRB CDR3s in all four CD4+ subsets. More deletions and fewer insertions at VDJ junctions were seen in type 1 diabetes patients. A definitive answer on HLA type influencing TCRB rearrangement was not reached here.

The CDR3 extends over 15 amino acids. Looked up from germline, CDR1 is SGHRS and CDR2 is YFSETQ. V shed 4 bases, J shed 0 bases, and the junction held 6 bases outside the gene matches. Expressed TCRB transcripts were sequenced because the entire RNA isolate underwent reverse transcription. The repertoire was sequenced with immunoSEQ multiplex PCR; TCRdb's copy has only in-frame clones and lacks some. The data show hundreds of thousands of clones, with over 10% seen just once and approximately 0.02% held by the top ten. There are a few counts of this clone. Its specificity is unknown. Naive, central memory, regulatory and stem cell-like memory cells within the CD4+ compartment were sorted using CD45RO/CCR7/CD25/CD127/CD95/CD27.

The receptor's source is a man between 18 and 29 years old with type 1 diabetes. The rearrangement links TRBV5-1 to TRBJ1-1; 7 nucleotides align to TRBD1. The specimen sequenced was naive CD4+ T cells from blood. The CDR3 nucleotides are TGCGCCAGCAGCGGGGGACAGCCGATGAACACTGAAGCTTTCTTT. Translation gives CASSGGQPMNTEAFF.